The 11 T cell receptor beta chains presented below share a single source sample, sequenced in a study of OX40 agonist ivuxolimab in advanced cancers. Sequencing was performed with immunoSEQ multiplex PCR; in TCRdb, only in-frame clones are kept and a portion is missing. The repertoire holds about 20,000 clones, with less than 90% as singletons. The sequences come from CD4+ or CD8+ T cells sorted from blood, collected in a trial of the OX40 agonist ivuxolimab. The receptors come from an adult with an advanced solid tumor such as melanoma, head and neck, liver or kidney cancer.

The CDR3 DNA reads as TGTGCCAGTAGTATGGGGGAGGAGTACCAAGAGACCCAGTACTTC. Residues: CASSMGEEYQETQYF. V and J are TRBV19 and TRBJ2-5; D perhaps matches TRBD2 (6 bases). The germline CDR1 and CDR2 sequences are LNHDA and SQIVND (reference sequence). The CDR3 is 15 residues long. V shed 3 bases and J shed 0 bases, with 11 bases lying between them.

The DNA for the CDR3 is TGTGCCAGCAGTGAATCGGACAGGGTAAGGATCGGGCAGTACTTC. Translating gives CASSESDRVRIGQYF. The chain is built from TRBV6-1 and TRBJ2-5; 8 nucleotides line up with TRBD1. Germline CDR1 and CDR2: MNHNS and SASEGT. This CDR3 contains 15 residues. V lost 2 bases, J lost 11 bases, and 13 bases stayed unmatched.

The V gene is TRBV6-5, the J gene TRBJ2-7; D perhaps matches TRBD1 (5 bases). V gave up 0 bases and J gave up 0 bases, with 9 bases separating them. Germline loops: CDR1 MNHEY, CDR2 SVGAGI. The CDR3 covers 15 residues. The CDR3 DNA reads as TGTGCCAGCAGTTACTCGGCAGGGCTCTCCTACGAGCAGTACTTC. Translation gives CASSYSAGLSYEQYF.

The chain couples TRBV4-3 to TRBJ1-4, with TRBD1 matching over 12 bases. Per germline, CDR1 LGHNA and CDR2 YSLEER. The CDR3 is 15 amino acids. V shed 3 bases and J 5 bases; nucleotides not matched to a gene: 1. CDR3: CASSQGQGANEKLFF. CDR3 coding DNA: TGCGCCAGCAGCCAGGGACAGGGGGCAAATGAAAAACTGTTTTTT.

V gene TRBV18 combines with J gene TRBJ1-1; 7 bases are shared with TRBD1. The length of the CDR3 is 15 residues. The junction had 8 bases not matched to a gene; V was cut back by 2 bases and J by 5 bases. Germline V gene data show CDR1 as KGHSH and CDR2 as LQKENI. The CDR3 sequence: CASSPEQGSRTEAFF. As DNA, the CDR3 is TGTGCCAGCTCACCAGAACAGGGGAGTCGGACTGAAGCTTTCTTT.

This clone has only one observation. V usage is TRBV19 and J usage is TRBJ2-1; D is uncertain. CDR3 size: 13 residues. V lost 4 bases and J lost 4, with 8 bases in between. Germline CDR1 and CDR2: LNHDA and SQIVND (reference sequence). The CDR3 reads CASSTRRYNEQFF. The CDR3, as DNA: TGTGCCAGTAGTACGAGACGGTACAATGAGCAGTTCTTC.

The chain links TRBV11-3 to TRBJ2-2; 10 nucleotides agree with TRBD1. This CDR3 region has 16 residues. CDR1 is SGHNT and CDR2 is YENEEA in the germline V gene. The junction had 7 bases not matched to a gene; V was cut back by 5 bases and J by 4 bases. The CDR3 nucleotides read TGTGCCAGCAGCCCAATGGACAGGGGGGGCACCGGGGAGCTGTTTTTT. Its protein product is CASSPMDRGGTGELFF. Based on the CDR3 plus reference TRBV11-3 and TRBJ2-2, the full variable domain is EAGVVQSPRYKIIEKKQPVAFWCNPISGHNTLYWYLQNLGQGPELLIRYENEEAVDDSQLPKDRFSAERLKGVDSTLKIQPAELGDSAVYLCASSPMDRGGTGELFFGEGSRLTVL.

This chain connects TRBV5-1 to TRBJ2-3; 8 nucleotides align to TRBD2. The CDR3 sequence is 16 residues long. Trimming removed 0 bases from V and 3 bases from J; junction bases left unmatched: 6. The V gene's germline CDR1 is SGHRS and CDR2 YFSETQ. The CDR3 region has the DNA TGCGCCAGCAGCTTGGGAATAGCGGGGACGACAGATACGCAGTATTTT. This gives the protein CASSLGIAGTTDTQYF.

CDR3 nucleotides: TGTGCCAGCAGTCCGACCCTTACCTACGAGCAGTACTTC. It translates to CASSPTLTYEQYF. The chain employs TRBV27 and TRBJ2-7; D gene uncertain. The CDR3 consists of 13 residues. In germline, CDR1 is MNHEY, CDR2 SMNVEV (reference sequence). V shed 5 bases and J shed 2 bases, with 10 bases lying between them.

The chain joins TRBV9 to TRBJ2-5; D not resolved. The CDR3 is 14 residues long. Germline CDR1 is SGDLS and CDR2 is YYNGEE. Trimming removed 1 base at V and 3 bases at J, with 10 bases between. CDR3 residues: CASSVSAGEETQYF. The CDR3 region has the DNA TGTGCCAGCAGCGTAAGTGCTGGGGAAGAGACCCAGTACTTC.

This clone was observed a handful of times. The genes are TRBV27 and TRBJ1-1, with 10 bases matching TRBD1. From germline, CDR1 is MNHEY and CDR2 SMNVEV (reference sequence). The CDR3 runs 17 residues. Unmatched junction bases numbered 11, after V lost 6 bases and J lost 1 base. The CDR3 spells CASSRDRGKIGNTEAFF. The DNA of the CDR3 is TGTGCCAGCAGCCGGGACAGGGGTAAGATTGGGAACACTGAAGCTTTCTTT.